This section outlines one TCR beta chain sequence together with its context. This clonotype came up a few times. The target of this receptor is not known. Base qualities are not at hand, and no much larger clone is one base apart. These data are taken from a study of identical twins (dated by TCRdb to between 2015 and 2016). A note on the overall study: To test whether fetal clonotypes persist, this study deep-sequenced TCR alpha and beta repertoires from monozygotic twins, from unrelated adults of various ages, and from cord blood. To rule out contamination, the twin experiments were replicated at different times with different library preparation protocols.

General findings and caveats noted by the study authors: In monozygotic twins, out-of-frame TCR alpha sharing was systematically underestimated by recombination models, although the models agreed with sharing between unrelated individuals. Compared with coincidental sharing between unrelated individuals, an excess of low generation-probability sequences was observed among out-of-frame TCR alpha sequences shared between twins. Invariant T cells such as MAIT and iNKT could partly confound zero-insertion analyses, though diverse VJ usage argued against this for most clonotypes. In beta out-of-frame sequences, excess twin sharing was weaker, because having fewer shared sequences lowered the signal-to-noise ratio. Because the same donors could not be followed over many years, the conclusions depended on cross-sectional statistical analysis. Abundant cord blood beta clonotypes had fewer insertions, young adult naive repertoires showed a similar but weaker trend, and memory repertoires showed no such trend.

Preparation of the library involved 5' RACE. Sequencing was performed on an Illumina HiSeq 2000. A universal primer binding site was introduced by template switching, and a unique molecular identifier was present in the final cDNA, enabling accurate counting of TCR cDNA molecules. Specific primers in the conserved constant-segment region were used to synthesize first-strand cDNA for the TCR alpha and beta chains. Each cDNA library was double barcoded, with a SMART-Mk sample barcode plus Illumina barcodes, to control for contamination. TruSeq adapter sequences, together with Illumina sample barcodes, were added in two successive PCR steps. The TCR alpha and beta cDNA libraries were sequenced on the Illumina HiSeq platform using custom primers. The published analysis was carried out like this. MiGEC processed the raw reads to extract unique molecular identifiers, while MiXCR was used to determine the CDR3 positions. For each individual, recombination models were inferred using an EM algorithm with the repgenHMM and IGoR tools. The analysis of shared clonotypes was done with the tcR package in R, with sharing normalized by the product of cloneset sizes. Out-of-frame nonproductive sequences were analyzed to study raw recombination free of thymic and clonal selection effects. TCRdb cleaned the public reads at Q25 with fastp, built clones with MiXCR and kept in-frame beta chains. All rows with the same CDR3 protein become a single entry with the most common DNA and genes. The V and J calls, along with clone size, are taken from TCRdb and not from the paper's own processing. The sample table contains around 490,000 distinct CDR3 sequences; only one count was recorded for about 13% of them. The top ten constitute approximately 1% of the sample.

Only healthy Caucasian donors were included. The twin cohort consisted of three pairs of female monozygotic twins, all aged about 18 to 30 years. CD4+ and CD8+ T cell populations were isolated with positive isolation kits from Invitrogen. The CDR3 spans 15 residues, from the cysteine through the phenylalanine. CDR3 DNA is the only sequence kept; it has 45 bases, read in frame from the first base. The same data also went into a second study, on yellow fever vaccine responses in identical twins. As described in the second report: According to the authors, the vaccine-induced T cell response in identical twins seemed to be partly convergent and partly specific to each individual. The study precisely tracked vaccine-responding T cell clones in identical twins.

This clonotype was sampled from a woman between 18 and 29 years old in good health. The sequenced sample was CD4+ T cells sorted from blood. The rearrangement joined TRBV21-1 to TRBJ1-5; the DNA was not used to check the table's D call, TRBD1. TRBV21-1 is a listed pseudogene. The base sequence is TGTGCCAGCAGCTTGGACAGGGCTTTTAGTCAGCCCCAGCATTTT. This gives the protein CASSLDRAFSQPQHF.